This T cell receptor (beta chain) came from a study of blood T cell repertoires in COVID-19. TCRdb keeps only in-frame clones here, not all; method: immunoSEQ multiplex PCR. The sample records 400,000 or so clones, 88% being singletons. V shed 2 bases and J shed 1 base, with 11 bases lying between them. This CDR3 comprises 15 residues. Germline loops: CDR1 KGHSH, CDR2 LQKENI. The TCR comes from a woman aged 35 to 49 with acute COVID-19. The sequenced sample was PBMCs or T cells enriched from blood (not recorded which). The V gene is TRBV18, the J gene TRBJ2-5; the D gene is possibly TRBD2 (5 bases). The CDR3 loop is CASSPTIGLQETQYF. CDR3 DNA: TGTGCCAGCTCACCAACGATAGGACTCCAAGAGACCCAGTACTTC.